One T cell receptor beta chain is described in this entry. The data derive from a study of blood T cells in healthy people across ages. Through a sample-barcoded 5' primer and a J-beta primer mix, a second PCR was run for about 6 to 11 cycles. Each CDR3 protein is one row after TCRdb ran MiXCR on the 5' RACE reads. Among about 1.7 million distinct CDR3 sequences listed, about 28% were seen once. Each sample used at least 7 million PBMCs. This receptor was identified in a woman in her twenties or thirties in good health. Material for sequencing was blood.

Here the CDR3 reads CASSIQGAVNTEAFF. The CDR3 DNA sequence: TGTGCCAGCAGTATTCAGGGGGCGGTGAACACTGAAGCTTTCTTT. The chain links TRBV2 to TRBJ1-1, with 8 bases fitting TRBD1. V lost 5 bases to trimming and J lost 0 bases; unmatched junction nucleotides: 5. Germline V gene data show CDR1 as SNHLY and CDR2 as FYNNEI. CDR3 length: 15 amino acids.